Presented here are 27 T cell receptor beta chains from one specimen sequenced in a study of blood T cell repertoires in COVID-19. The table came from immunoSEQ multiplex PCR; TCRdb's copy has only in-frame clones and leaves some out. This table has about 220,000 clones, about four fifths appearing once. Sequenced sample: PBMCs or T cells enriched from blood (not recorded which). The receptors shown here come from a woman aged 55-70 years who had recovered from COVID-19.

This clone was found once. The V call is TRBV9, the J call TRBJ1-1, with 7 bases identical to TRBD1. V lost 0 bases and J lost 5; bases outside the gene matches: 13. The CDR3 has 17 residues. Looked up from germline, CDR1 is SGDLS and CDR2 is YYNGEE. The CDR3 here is CASSVATRAGGGTEAFF. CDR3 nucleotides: TGTGCCAGCAGCGTAGCTACGAGGGCAGGGGGTGGGACTGAAGCTTTCTTT.

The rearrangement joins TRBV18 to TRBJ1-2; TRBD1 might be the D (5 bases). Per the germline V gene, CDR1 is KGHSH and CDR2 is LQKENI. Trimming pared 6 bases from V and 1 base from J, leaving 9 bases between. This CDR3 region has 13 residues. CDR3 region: CASSVDSNYGYTF. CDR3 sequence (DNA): TGTGCCAGCTCGGTTGACAGTAACTATGGCTACACCTTC.

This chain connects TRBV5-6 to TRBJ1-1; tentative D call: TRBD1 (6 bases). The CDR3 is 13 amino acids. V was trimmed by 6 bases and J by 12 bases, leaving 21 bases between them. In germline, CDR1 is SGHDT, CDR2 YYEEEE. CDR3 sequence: CASNTGGGGRTFF. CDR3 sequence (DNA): TGTGCCAGCAACACCGGGGGCGGCGGGAGAACTTTCTTT.

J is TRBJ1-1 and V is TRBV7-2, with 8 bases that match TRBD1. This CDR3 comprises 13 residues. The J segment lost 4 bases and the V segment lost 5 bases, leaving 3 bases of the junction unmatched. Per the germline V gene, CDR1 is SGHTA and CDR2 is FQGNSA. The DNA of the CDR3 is TGTGCCAGCAGCACAGACAGGGGCACTGAAGCTTTCTTT. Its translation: CASSTDRGTEAFF.

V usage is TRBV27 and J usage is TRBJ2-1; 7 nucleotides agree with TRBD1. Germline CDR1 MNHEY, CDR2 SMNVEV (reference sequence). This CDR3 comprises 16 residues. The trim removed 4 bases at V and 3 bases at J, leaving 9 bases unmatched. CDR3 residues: CASSSNHRGYYNEQFF. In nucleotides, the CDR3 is TGTGCCAGCAGTTCAAATCACAGGGGATACTACAATGAGCAGTTCTTC.

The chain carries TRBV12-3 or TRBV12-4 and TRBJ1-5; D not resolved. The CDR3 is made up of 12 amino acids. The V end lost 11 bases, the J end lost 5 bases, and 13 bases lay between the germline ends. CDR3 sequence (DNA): TGTGCCGAGGGCACGTCGCATCAGCCCCAGCATTTT. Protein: CAEGTSHQPQHF.

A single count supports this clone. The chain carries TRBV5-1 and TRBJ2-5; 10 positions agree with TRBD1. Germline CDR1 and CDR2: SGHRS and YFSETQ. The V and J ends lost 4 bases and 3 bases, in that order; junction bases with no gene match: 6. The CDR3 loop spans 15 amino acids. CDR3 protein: CASSESGTGEETQYF. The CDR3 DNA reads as TGCGCCAGCAGCGAATCCGGGACAGGGGAAGAGACCCAGTACTTC.

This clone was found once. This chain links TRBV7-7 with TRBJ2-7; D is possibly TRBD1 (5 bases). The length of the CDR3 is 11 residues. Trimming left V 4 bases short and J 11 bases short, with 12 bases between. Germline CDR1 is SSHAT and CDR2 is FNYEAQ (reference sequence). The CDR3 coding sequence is TGTGCCAGCAGCTCCCCGACAGCCAAGTACTTC. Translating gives CASSSPTAKYF.

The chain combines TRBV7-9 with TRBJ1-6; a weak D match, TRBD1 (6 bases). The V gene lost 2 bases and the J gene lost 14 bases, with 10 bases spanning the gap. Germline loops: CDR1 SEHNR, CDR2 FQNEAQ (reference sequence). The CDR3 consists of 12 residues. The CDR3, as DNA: TGTGCCAGCAGCTTACGTACAGGGTCCCTCCACTTT. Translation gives CASSLRTGSLHF.

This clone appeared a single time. The CDR3 here is CSVGSQNTEAFF. In DNA, the CDR3 is TGCAGCGTTGGGAGCCAGAACACTGAAGCTTTCTTT. The V gene is TRBV29-1, the J gene TRBJ1-1; D is ambiguous. The CDR3 extends over 12 amino acids. The V end was cut by 4 bases, the J end by 1 base, with 7 bases between. Germline CDR1 and CDR2: SQVTM and ANQGSEA.

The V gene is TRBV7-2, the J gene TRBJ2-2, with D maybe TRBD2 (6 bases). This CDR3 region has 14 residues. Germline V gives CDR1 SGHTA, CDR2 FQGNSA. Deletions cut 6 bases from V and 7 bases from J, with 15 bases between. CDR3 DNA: TGTGCCAGCAGGGAGCGGGTGGGAAACGGGGAGCTGTTTTTT. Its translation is CASRERVGNGELFF. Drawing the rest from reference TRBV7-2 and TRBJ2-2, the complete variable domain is GAGVSQSPSNKVTEKGKDVELRCDPISGHTALYWYRQSLGQGLEFLIYFQGNSAPDKSGLPSDRFSAERTGGSVSTLTIQRTQQEDSAVYLCASRERVGNGELFFGEGSRLTVL.

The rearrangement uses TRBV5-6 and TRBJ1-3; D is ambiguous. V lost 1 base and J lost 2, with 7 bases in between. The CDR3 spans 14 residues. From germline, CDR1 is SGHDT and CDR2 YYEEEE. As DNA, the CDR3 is TGTGCCAGCAGCTTGCCTGGAGCTGGAAACACCATATATTTT. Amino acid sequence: CASSLPGAGNTIYF.

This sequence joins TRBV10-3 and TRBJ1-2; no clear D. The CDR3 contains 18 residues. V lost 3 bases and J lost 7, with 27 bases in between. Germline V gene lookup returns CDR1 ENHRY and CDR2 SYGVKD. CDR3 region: CAISDNPDFPDREGGYTF. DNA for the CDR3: TGTGCCATCAGTGATAATCCGGACTTCCCAGATCGGGAGGGTGGCTACACCTTC.

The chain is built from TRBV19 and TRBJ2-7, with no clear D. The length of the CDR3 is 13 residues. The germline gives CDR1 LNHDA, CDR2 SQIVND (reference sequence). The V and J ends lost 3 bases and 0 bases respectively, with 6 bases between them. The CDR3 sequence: CASSMVSSYEQYF. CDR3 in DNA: TGTGCCAGTAGTATGGTCAGCTCCTACGAGCAGTACTTC.

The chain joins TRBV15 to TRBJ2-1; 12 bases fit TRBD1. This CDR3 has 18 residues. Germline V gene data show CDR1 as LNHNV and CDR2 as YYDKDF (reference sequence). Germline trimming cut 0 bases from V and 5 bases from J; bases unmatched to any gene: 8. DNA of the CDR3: TGTGCCACCAGCAGAGATATTCCGGGACAGGGGGCCCACAATGAGCAGTTCTTC. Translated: CATSRDIPGQGAHNEQFF.

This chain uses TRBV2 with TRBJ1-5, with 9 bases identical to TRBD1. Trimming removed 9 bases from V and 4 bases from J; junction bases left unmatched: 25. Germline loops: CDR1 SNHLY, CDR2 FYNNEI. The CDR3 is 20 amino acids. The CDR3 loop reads CASRWNSPFPQGAGNQPQHF. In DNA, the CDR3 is TGTGCCAGTAGGTGGAATTCCCCCTTCCCACAGGGGGCGGGGAATCAGCCCCAGCATTTT.

The CDR3 spells CASRKSGYKIHF. CDR3 bases: TGTGCCAGCAGAAAGTCTGGTTACAAAATCCACTTT. J is TRBJ1-6 and V is TRBV6-5; no clear D. V was trimmed by 6 bases and J by 17 bases, leaving 17 bases between them. The V gene's germline CDR1 is MNHEY and CDR2 SVGAGI. CDR3 length: 12 amino acids.

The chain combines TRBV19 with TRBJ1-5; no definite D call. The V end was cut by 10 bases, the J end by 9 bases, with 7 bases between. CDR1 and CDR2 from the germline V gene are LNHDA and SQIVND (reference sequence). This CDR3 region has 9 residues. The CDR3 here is CATGGPQHF. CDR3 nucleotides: TGTGCCACCGGTGGGCCCCAGCATTTT.

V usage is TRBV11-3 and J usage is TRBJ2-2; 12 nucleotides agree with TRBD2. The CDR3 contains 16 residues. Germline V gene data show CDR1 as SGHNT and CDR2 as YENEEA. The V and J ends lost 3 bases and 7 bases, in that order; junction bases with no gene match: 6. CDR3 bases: TGTGCCAGCAGCTTGAGACTAGCGGGAGTACTCGGGGAGCTGTTTTTT. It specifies CASSLRLAGVLGELFF.

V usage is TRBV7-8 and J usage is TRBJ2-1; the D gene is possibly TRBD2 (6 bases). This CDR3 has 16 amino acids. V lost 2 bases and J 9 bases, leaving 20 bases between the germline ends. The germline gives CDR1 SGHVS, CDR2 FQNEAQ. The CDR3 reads CASSLTRGQVGGEQFF. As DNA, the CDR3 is TGTGCCAGCAGCTTAACGAGAGGGCAAGTGGGGGGTGAGCAGTTCTTC.

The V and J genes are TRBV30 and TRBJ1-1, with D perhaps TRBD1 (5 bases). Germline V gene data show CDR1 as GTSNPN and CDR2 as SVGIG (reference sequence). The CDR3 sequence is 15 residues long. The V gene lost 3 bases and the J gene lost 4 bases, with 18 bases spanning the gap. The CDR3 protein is CAWSTYQGSATEAFF. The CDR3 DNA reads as TGTGCCTGGAGCACGTACCAGGGTAGTGCCACTGAAGCTTTCTTT.

CDR3 residues: CASSFSGGRTIYF. The DNA of the CDR3 is TGTGCCAGCAGTTTCTCAGGGGGCAGGACCATATATTTT. The rearrangement links TRBV12-3 or TRBV12-4 to TRBJ1-3; 8 bases match TRBD1. The CDR3 is made up of 13 amino acids. Losses at the gene ends were 3 bases for V and 10 bases for J; bases not matched to a gene: 5.

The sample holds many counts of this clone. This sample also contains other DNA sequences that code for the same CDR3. The CDR3 is CASSLGQGGSPLHF. CDR3 bases: TGCGCCAGCAGCTTGGGACAGGGGGGCTCACCCCTCCACTTT. This chain links TRBV5-1 with TRBJ1-6; TRBD1 agrees at 9 bases. Germline values: CDR1 SGHRS, CDR2 YFSETQ. The V segment lost 0 bases and the J segment 10 bases; nucleotides outside the gene matches: 2. The length of the CDR3 is 14 residues. Full variable domain (missing parts from reference TRBV5-1 and TRBJ1-6): KAGVTQTPRYLIKTRGQQVTLSCSPISGHRSVSWYQQTPGQGLQFLFEYFSETQRNKGNFPGRFSGRQFSNSRSEMNVSTLELGDSALYLCASSLGQGGSPLHFGNGTRLTVT.

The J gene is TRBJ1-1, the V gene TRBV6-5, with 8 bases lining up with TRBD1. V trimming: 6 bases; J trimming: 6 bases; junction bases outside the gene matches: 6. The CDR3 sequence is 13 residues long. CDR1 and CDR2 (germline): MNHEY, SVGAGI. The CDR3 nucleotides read TGTGCCAGCAGCGACAGGGGTCGGGCTGAAGCTTTCTTT. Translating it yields CASSDRGRAEAFF.

CDR3 coding DNA: TGTGCCGTACATTCAAGGGACGGGAGATATGGCTACACCTTC. Protein: CAVHSRDGRYGYTF. The chain is built from TRBV19 and TRBJ1-2; D possibly corresponds to TRBD1 (5 bases). V was cut by 11 bases and J by 5 bases, with 21 bases left in between. Germline-derived CDR1 and CDR2 are LNHDA and SQIVND (reference sequence). This CDR3 is built from 14 residues.

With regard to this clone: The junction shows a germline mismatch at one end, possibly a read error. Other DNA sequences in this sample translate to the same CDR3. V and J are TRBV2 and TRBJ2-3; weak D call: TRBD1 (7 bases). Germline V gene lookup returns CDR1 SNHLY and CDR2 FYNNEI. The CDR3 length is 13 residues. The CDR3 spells CASRQGGSDTQYF. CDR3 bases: TGTGCCAGCAGGCAGGGGGGCTCAGATACGCAATATTTT.

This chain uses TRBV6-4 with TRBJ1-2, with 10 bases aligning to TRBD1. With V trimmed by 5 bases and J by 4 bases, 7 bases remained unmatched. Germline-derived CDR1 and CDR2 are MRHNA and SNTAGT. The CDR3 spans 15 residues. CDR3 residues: CASSQWTGGAYGYTF. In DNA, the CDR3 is TGTGCCAGCAGTCAATGGACAGGGGGTGCCTATGGCTACACCTTC.